Presented here are 9 T cell receptor beta chains from one specimen sequenced in a study of control samples from healthy donors and cancer patients. Assay: immunoSEQ multiplex PCR; the TCRdb copy retains only in-frame clones and omits some. Here the sample spans around 130,000 clones, 70% to 90% being singletons. Sample: blood. These receptors all come from a man in his fifties or sixties in good health.

The genes are TRBV19 and TRBJ2-1, with D unclear. The CDR3 spans 14 residues. Trimming shortened V by 2 bases and J by 2 bases, and 7 bases separated the two germline ends. Germline V gene sequence: CDR1 LNHDA, CDR2 SQIVND (reference sequence). The CDR3 region has the DNA TGTGCCAGTAGTATAAGAATAACCTACAATGAGCAGTTCTTC. Translation gives CASSIRITYNEQFF.

This clone was counted a single time. J is TRBJ1-1 and V is TRBV5-5; D call uncertain. The germline V gene has CDR1 SGHKS and CDR2 YYEKEE (reference sequence). The CDR3 is made up of 14 amino acids. The V end lost 3 bases, the J end lost 3 bases, and 12 bases lay between the germline ends. This CDR3 is CASSSGVRDTEAFF. The DNA of the CDR3 is TGTGCCAGCAGCTCTGGGGTAAGGGACACTGAAGCTTTCTTT.

A remark on this clone: A junction end diverges from the germline sequence, so it may reflect a read error. The chain links TRBV5-1 to TRBJ2-2; D may be TRBD1 (6 bases). The CDR3 is 14 amino acids. Germline V gene sequence: CDR1 SGHRS, CDR2 YFSETQ. CDR3 sequence: CASREQWGLRGAVF. The CDR3, as DNA: TGCGCCAGCAGGGAGCAGTGGGGGCTCCGGGGAGCTGTTTTT.

This chain connects TRBV9 to TRBJ2-1; 9 nucleotides match TRBD2. Germline loops: CDR1 SGDLS, CDR2 YYNGEE. This CDR3 has 18 residues. Trimming took 0 bases from V and 1 from J; bases not matched to a gene: 8. The CDR3 nucleotides read TGTGCCAGCAGCGTAGATACTAGCGGGTACTTATCCTACAATGAGCAGTTCTTC. Protein sequence: CASSVDTSGYLSYNEQFF.

This clone was counted a few times. This rearrangement joins TRBV5-6 to TRBJ1-1; possibly TRBD1 for D (5 bases). The V gene's germline CDR1 is SGHDT and CDR2 YYEEEE. CDR3 length equals 15 residues. Trimming left V 4 bases short and J 3 bases short, with 16 bases between. CDR3 DNA: TGTGCCAGCAGCCGGGTAAAAGGGGCTGACACTGAAGCTTTCTTT. Its protein product is CASSRVKGADTEAFF. The full variable domain, rest sourced from reference TRBV5-6 and TRBJ1-1, is DAGVTQSPTHLIKTRGQQVTLRCSPKSGHDTVSWYQQALGQGPQFIFQYYEEEERQRGNFPDRFSGHQFPNYSSELNVNALLLGDSALYLCASSRVKGADTEAFFGQGTRLTVV.

V is TRBV5-1 and J is TRBJ1-4; 8 bases agree with TRBD1. Looked up from germline, CDR1 is SGHRS and CDR2 is YFSETQ. J lost 8 bases, V lost 2 bases, and 8 bases had no gene match. CDR3 size: 15 residues. CDR3 sequence (DNA): TGCGCCAGCAGCTTTGGACAGGGTGGTCGCGAAAAACTGTTTTTT. As protein: CASSFGQGGREKLFF.

V is TRBV5-8 and J is TRBJ1-1; a weak D match, TRBD1 (5 bases). The CDR3 covers 14 residues. Germline V gene data show CDR1 as SGHTS and CDR2 as YDEGEE. The V gene lost 5 bases and the J gene lost 0 bases, with 11 bases spanning the gap. As DNA, the CDR3 is TGTGCCAGCAGGCGGGGGGTGTTGAACACTGAAGCTTTCTTT. The encoded protein is CASRRGVLNTEAFF. Complete variable domain (other parts from reference TRBV5-8 and TRBJ1-1): EAGVTQSPTHLIKTRGQQATLRCSPISGHTSVYWYQQALGLGLQFLLWYDEGEERNRGNFPPRFSGRQFPNYSSELNVNALELEDSALYLCASRRGVLNTEAFFGQGTRLTVV.

The chain recombines TRBV13 with TRBJ2-4, with D hard to call. V dropped 5 bases and J dropped 0 bases, with 8 bases sitting between them. Germline loops: CDR1 PRHDT, CDR2 FYEKMQ (reference sequence). The CDR3 sequence is 14 residues long. This CDR3 is CASSPAGAKNIQYF. For the CDR3, the DNA is TGTGCCAGCAGCCCCGCCGGAGCCAAAAACATTCAGTACTTC. Together with reference TRBV13 and TRBJ2-4, the CDR3 gives the full variable domain: AAGVIQSPRHLIKEKRETATLKCYPIPRHDTVYWYQQGPGQDPQFLISFYEKMQSDKGSIPDRFSAQQFSDYHSELNMSSLELGDSALYFCASSPAGAKNIQYFGAGTRLSVL.

This chain uses TRBV28 with TRBJ1-1; possibly TRBD1 for D (6 bases). This CDR3 is 12 amino acids long. In germline, CDR1 is MDHEN, CDR2 SYDVKM. Trimming cost V 2 bases and J 9 bases, with 10 bases left between them. The CDR3 region has the DNA TGTGCCAGCAGTTTAGAAGGGGGGAAAGCTTTCTTT. It specifies CASSLEGGKAFF.